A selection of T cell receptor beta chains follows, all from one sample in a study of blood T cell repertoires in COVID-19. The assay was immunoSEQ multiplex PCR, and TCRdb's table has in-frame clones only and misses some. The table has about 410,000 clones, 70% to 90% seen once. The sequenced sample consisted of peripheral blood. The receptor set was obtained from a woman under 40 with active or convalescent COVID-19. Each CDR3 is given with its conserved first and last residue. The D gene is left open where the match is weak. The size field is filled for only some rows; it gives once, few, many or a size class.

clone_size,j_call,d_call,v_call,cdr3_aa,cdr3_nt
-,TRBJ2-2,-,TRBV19,CASSMPRQATFGTGELFF,TGTGCCAGTAGTATGCCCCGACAGGCTACCTTCGGCACCGGGGAGCTGTTTTTT
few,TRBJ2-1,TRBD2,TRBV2,CASRAGLAGGDEQFF,TGTGCCAGCAGGGCGGGACTAGCGGGAGGCGATGAGCAGTTCTTC
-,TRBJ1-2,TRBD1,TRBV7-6,CASSQARQGNYGYTF,TGTGCCAGCAGCCAAGCTAGACAGGGGAACTATGGCTACACCTTC
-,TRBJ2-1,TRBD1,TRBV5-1,CASSTTGTGFNEQFF,TGCGCCAGCAGCACCACCGGGACAGGGTTCAATGAGCAGTTCTTC
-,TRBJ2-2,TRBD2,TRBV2,CASTHGLAGGQVGELFF,TGTGCCAGCACTCACGGCCTAGCGGGGGGGCAAGTCGGGGAGCTGTTTTTT
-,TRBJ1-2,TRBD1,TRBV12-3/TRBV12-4,CASSFQGAYGYTF,TGTGCCAGCAGTTTTCAGGGGGCCTATGGCTACACCTTC
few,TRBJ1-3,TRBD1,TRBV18,CASSPEGQFYSGNTIYF,TGTGCCAGCTCACCCGAGGGACAGTTCTACTCTGGAAACACCATATATTTT
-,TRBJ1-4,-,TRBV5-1,CASSLGAGLATNEKLFF,TGCGCCAGCAGCTTGGGGGCAGGACTTGCAACTAATGAAAAACTGTTTTTT
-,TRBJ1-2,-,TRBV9,CASTEAPGGEGYTF,TGTGCCAGCACCGAGGCCCCGGGGGGCGAGGGCTACACCTTC
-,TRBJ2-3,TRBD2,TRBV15,CATSGRLASSTDTQYF,TGTGCCACCAGCGGGCGACTAGCGAGTAGCACAGATACGCAGTATTTT
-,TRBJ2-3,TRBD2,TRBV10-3,CAISESKSGRAVQDTQYF,TGTGCCATCAGTGAGTCGAAAAGCGGGAGGGCCGTTCAAGATACGCAGTATTTT
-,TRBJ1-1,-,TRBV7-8,CASSLAGQYEAFF,TGTGCCAGCAGCTTAGCCGGACAGTATGAAGCTTTCTTT
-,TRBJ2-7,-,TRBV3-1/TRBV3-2,CASSQDMQGVHEQYF,TGTGCCAGCAGCCAAGATATGCAGGGTGTACACGAGCAGTACTTC
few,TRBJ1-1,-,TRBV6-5,CASSYSQRVSDTEAFF,TGTGCCAGCAGTTACTCGCAGAGGGTAAGCGACACTGAAGCTTTCTTT
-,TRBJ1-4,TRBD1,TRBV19,CASSSGGTGEKLFF,TGTGCCAGTAGTTCAGGGGGCACGGGTGAAAAACTGTTTTTT
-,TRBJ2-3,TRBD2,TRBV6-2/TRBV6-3,CASSPRLAGPRTDTQYF,TGTGCCAGCAGTCCGCGACTAGCGGGGCCTCGCACAGATACGCAGTATTTT
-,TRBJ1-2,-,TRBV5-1,CASRHTGSGYGYTF,TGCGCCAGCAGGCACACAGGGTCAGGGTATGGCTACACCTTC
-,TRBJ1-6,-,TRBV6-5,CASSGLSNNSPLHF,TGTGCCTCCTCAGGGCTCTCCAATAATTCACCCCTCCACTTT
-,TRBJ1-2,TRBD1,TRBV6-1,CASSAGLRGRGSYGYTF,TGTGCCAGCAGTGCGGGACTCAGGGGGCGCGGTAGCTATGGCTACACCTTC
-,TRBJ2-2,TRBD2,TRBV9,CASRIAGVVAGELFF,TGTGCCAGCAGAATAGCGGGGGTGGTCGCCGGGGAGCTGTTTTTT
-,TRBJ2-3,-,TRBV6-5,CASSSQLTDTQYF,TGTGCCAGCAGTTCCCAACTCACAGATACGCAGTATTTT
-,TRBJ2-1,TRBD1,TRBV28,CASSFRTGGINEQFF,TGTGCCAGCAGTTTCCGGACAGGGGGAATCAATGAGCAGTTCTTC
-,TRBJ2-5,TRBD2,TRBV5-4,CASSSQGSGGPQYF,TGTGCCAGCAGCTCCCAAGGGAGCGGGGGGCCCCAGTACTTC
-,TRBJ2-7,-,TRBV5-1,CASSFWGLGMDEQYF,TGCGCCAGCAGCTTCTGGGGGCTAGGTATGGACGAGCAGTACTTC
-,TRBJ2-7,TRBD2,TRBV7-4,CASSLTLAGGTYEQYF,TGTGCCAGCAGCTTGACACTAGCGGGGGGTACCTACGAGCAGTACTTC
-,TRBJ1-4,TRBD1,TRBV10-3,CAISESGGTIEKLFF,TGTGCCATCAGTGAGTCAGGGGGCACGATTGAAAAACTGTTTTTT
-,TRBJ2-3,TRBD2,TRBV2,CASSESAGGTDTQYF,TGTGCCAGCAGTGAATCAGCGGGAGGCACAGATACGCAGTATTTT
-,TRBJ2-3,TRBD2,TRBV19,CASSITSGGTDTQYF,TGTGCCAGTAGTATTACTAGCGGGGGCACAGATACGCAGTATTTT
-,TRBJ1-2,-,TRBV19,CASSISPGSGYTF,TGTGCCAGTAGTATATCCCCCGGGAGCGGCTACACCTTC
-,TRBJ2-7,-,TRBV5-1,CASSLEGADWYEQYF,TGCGCCAGCAGCTTGGAAGGGGCCGACTGGTACGAGCAGTACTTC
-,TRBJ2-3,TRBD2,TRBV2,CASMLAGGPDTDTQYF,TGTGCCAGCATGCTAGCGGGAGGGCCGGACACAGATACGCAGTATTTT
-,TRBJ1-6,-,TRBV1,CTSSQEGGRDRGINSPLHF,TGCACCAGCAGCCAAGAAGGCGGGAGGGACAGGGGGATCAATTCACCCCTCCACTTT
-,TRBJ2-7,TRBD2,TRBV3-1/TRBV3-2,CASSLNLGGEQYF,TGTGCCAGCAGCCTGAATCTGGGGGGGGAGCAGTACTTC
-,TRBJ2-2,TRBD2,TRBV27,CASSFPNPLRTSGSDTGELFF,TGTGCCAGCAGTTTTCCAAACCCACTACGGACTAGCGGGAGCGACACCGGGGAGCTGTTTTTT
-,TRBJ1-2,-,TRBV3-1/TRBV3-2,CASSQADYGYTF,TGTGCCAGCAGCCAAGCCGACTATGGCTACACCTTC
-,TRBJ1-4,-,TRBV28,CASSFTGLIELFF,TGTGCCAGCAGTTTTACAGGGCTTATAGAACTGTTTTTT
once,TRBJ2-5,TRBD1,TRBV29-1,CSVEDDRAQETQYF,TGCAGCGTTGAAGATGACAGGGCCCAAGAGACCCAGTACTTC
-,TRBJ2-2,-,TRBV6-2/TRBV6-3,CASSSPGTLNTGELFF,TGTGCCAGCAGTTCCCCCGGGACTCTTAACACCGGGGAGCTGTTTTTT
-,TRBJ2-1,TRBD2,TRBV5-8,CASSLAGTRAGDEQFF,TGTGCCAGCAGCTTGGCGGGGACTAGAGCCGGCGATGAGCAGTTCTTC
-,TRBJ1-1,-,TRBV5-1,CASRESGAGGTEAFF,TGCGCCAGCAGGGAGTCTGGGGCAGGAGGGACTGAAGCTTTCTTT
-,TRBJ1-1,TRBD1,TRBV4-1,CASSQPQGLGAEAFF,TGCGCCAGCAGCCAACCACAGGGGCTCGGTGCTGAAGCTTTCTTT
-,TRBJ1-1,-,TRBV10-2,CASSEGTANTEAFF,TGCGCCAGCAGTGAGGGGACTGCGAACACTGAAGCTTTCTTT
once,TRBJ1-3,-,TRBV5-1,CASSLESTGSGNTIYF,TGCGCCAGCAGCCTAGAGTCGACAGGCTCTGGAAACACCATATATTTT
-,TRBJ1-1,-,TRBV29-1,CSVEDRRLPEAFF,TGCAGCGTTGAAGACCGCCGACTACCTGAAGCTTTCTTT
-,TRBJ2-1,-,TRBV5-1,CASSVDRNNEQFF,TGCGCCAGCAGCGTTGACAGAAACAATGAGCAGTTCTTC
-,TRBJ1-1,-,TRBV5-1,CASSLVGVTEAFF,TGCGCCAGCAGCTTGGTAGGGGTCACTGAAGCTTTCTTT
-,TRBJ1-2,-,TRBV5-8,CASSLLRGASNYGYTF,TGTGCCAGCAGCTTGCTCCGTGGAGCATCTAACTATGGCTACACCTTC
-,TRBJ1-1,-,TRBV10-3,CAITPTGGGAEAFF,TGTGCCATCACTCCGACAGGAGGTGGTGCTGAAGCTTTCTTT